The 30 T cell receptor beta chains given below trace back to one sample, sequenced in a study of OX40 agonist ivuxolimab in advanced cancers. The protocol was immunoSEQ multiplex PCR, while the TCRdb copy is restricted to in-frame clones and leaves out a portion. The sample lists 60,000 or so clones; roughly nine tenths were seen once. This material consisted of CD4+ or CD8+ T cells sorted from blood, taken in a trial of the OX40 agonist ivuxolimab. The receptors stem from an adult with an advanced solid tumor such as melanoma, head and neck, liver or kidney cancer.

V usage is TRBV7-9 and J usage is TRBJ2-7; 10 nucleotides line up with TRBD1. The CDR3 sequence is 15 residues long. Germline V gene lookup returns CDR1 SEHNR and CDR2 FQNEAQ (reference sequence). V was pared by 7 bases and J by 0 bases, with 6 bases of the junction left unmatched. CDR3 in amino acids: CASTGQGSPSYEQYF. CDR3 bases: TGTGCCAGCACGGGACAGGGGTCGCCCTCCTACGAGCAGTACTTC.

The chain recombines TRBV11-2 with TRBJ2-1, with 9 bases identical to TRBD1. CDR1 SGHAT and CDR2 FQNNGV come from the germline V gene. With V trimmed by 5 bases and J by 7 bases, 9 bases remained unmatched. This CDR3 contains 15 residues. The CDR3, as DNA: TGTGCCAGCAGCCCCGGGACAGGGATCATGAATGAGCAGTTCTTC. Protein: CASSPGTGIMNEQFF.

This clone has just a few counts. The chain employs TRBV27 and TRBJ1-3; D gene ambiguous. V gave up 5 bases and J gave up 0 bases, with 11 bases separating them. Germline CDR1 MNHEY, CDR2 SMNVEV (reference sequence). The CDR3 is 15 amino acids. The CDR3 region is CASSARGRSGNTIYF. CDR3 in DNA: TGTGCCAGCAGTGCAAGAGGGCGCTCTGGAAACACCATATATTTT.

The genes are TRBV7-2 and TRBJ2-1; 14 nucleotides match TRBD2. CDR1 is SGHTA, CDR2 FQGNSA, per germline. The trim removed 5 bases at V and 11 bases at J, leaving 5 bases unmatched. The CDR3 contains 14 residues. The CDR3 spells CASSAGLAGVKQFF. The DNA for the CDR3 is TGTGCCAGCAGCGCGGGACTAGCGGGAGTAAAGCAGTTCTTC.

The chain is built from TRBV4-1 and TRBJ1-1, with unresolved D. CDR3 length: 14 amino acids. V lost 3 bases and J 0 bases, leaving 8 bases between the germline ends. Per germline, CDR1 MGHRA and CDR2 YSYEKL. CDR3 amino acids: CASSHASMNTEAFF. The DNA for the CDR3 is TGCGCCAGCAGCCATGCGTCTATGAACACTGAAGCTTTCTTT.

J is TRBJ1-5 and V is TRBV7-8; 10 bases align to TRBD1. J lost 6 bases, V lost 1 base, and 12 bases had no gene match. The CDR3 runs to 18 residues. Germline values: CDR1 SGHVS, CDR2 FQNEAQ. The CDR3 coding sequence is TGTGCCAGCAGCTTAGAGGCCCCTGGGACAGGGGCGAGTCAGCCCCAGCATTTT. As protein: CASSLEAPGTGASQPQHF.

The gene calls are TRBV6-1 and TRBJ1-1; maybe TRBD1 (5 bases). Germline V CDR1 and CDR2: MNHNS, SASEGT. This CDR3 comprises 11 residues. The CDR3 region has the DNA TGTGGGTCAGGGAAGGGCACTGAAGCTTTCTTT. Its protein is CGSGKGTEAFF.

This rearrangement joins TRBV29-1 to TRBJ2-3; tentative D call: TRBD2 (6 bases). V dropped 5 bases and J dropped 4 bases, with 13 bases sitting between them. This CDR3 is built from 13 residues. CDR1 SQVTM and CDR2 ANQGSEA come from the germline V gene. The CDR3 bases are TGCAGCGTTCTGACGGGAGCGGCAGATACGCAGTATTTT. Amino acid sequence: CSVLTGAADTQYF.

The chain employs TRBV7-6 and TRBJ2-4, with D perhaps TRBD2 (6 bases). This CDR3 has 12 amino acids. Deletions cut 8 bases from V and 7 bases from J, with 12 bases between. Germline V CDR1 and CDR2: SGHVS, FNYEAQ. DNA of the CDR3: TGTGCCAGCTCGGGGGATGAGAACATTCAGTACTTC. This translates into CASSGDENIQYF.

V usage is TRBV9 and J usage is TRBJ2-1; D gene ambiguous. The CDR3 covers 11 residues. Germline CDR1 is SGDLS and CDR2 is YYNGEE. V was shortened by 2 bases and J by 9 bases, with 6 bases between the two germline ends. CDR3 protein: CASSVFGEQFF. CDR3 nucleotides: TGTGCCAGCAGCGTCTTCGGTGAGCAGTTCTTC.

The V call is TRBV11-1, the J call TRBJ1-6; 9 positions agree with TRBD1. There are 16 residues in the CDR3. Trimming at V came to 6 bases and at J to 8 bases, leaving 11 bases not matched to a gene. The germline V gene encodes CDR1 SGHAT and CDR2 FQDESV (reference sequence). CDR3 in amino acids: CASSDQGQGLDSPLHF. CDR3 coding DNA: TGTGCCAGCAGTGACCAGGGACAGGGTTTGGATTCACCCCTCCACTTT.

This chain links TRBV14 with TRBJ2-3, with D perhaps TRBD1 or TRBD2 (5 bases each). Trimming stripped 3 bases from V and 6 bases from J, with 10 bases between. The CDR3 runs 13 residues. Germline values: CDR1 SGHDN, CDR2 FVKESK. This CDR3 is CASSQLGDDTQYF. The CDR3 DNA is TGTGCCAGCAGCCAGTTGGGGGACGATACGCAGTATTTT.

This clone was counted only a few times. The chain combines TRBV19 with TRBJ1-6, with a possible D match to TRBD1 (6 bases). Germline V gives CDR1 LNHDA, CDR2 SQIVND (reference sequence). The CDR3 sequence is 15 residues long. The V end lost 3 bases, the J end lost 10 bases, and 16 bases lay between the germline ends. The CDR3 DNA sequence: TGTGCCAGTAGTATCGGCTCAGGGGTGGGATCACCCCTCCACTTT. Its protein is CASSIGSGVGSPLHF.

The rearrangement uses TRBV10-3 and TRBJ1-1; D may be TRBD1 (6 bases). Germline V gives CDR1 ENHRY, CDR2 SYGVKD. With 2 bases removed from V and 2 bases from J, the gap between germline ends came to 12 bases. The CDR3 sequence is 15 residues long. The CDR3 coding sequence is TGTGCCATCAGTGAGCTACAGGGCACCAACACTGAAGCTTTCTTT. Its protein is CAISELQGTNTEAFF.

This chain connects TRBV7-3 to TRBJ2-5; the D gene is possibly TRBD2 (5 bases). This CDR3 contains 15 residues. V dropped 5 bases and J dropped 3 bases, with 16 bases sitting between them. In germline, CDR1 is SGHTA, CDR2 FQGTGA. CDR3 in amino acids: CASSLFGGLEETQYF. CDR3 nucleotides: TGTGCCAGCAGCCTATTTGGAGGTTTAGAAGAGACCCAGTACTTC.

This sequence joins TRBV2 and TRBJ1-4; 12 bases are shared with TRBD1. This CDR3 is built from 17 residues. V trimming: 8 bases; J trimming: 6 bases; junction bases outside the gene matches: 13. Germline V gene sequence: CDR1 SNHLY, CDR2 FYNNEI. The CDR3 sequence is CASGHRDRGRNDEKLFF. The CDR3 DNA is TGTGCCAGCGGCCACCGGGACAGGGGGCGTAATGATGAAAAACTGTTTTTT.

CDR3 sequence: CASSVGGGNQPQHF. The CDR3 DNA reads as TGTGCCAGCAGCGTAGGAGGTGGCAATCAGCCCCAGCATTTT. The chain recombines TRBV9 with TRBJ1-5; no clear D gene. Germline-derived CDR1 and CDR2 are SGDLS and YYNGEE. The V end was cut by 0 bases, the J end by 2 bases, with 6 bases between. The CDR3 extends over 14 amino acids.

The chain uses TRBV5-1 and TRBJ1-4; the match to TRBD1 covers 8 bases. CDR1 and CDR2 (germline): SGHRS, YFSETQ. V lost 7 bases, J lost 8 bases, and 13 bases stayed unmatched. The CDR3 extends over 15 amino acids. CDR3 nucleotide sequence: TGCGCCAGCCCCCCCCGACAGGGGCGGTCGGAAAAACTGTTTTTT. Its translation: CASPPRQGRSEKLFF.

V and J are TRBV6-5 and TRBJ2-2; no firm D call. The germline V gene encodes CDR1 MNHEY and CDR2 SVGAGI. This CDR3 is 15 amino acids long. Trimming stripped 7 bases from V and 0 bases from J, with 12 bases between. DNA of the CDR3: TGTGCCAGCACGGCATCCATTTCGAACACCGGGGAGCTGTTTTTT. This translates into CASTASISNTGELFF.

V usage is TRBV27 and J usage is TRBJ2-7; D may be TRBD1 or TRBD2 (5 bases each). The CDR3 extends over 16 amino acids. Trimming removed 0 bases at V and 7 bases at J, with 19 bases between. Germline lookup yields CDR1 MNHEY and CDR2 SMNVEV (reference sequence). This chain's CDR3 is CASSLSTVRTPGEQYF. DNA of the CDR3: TGTGCCAGCAGTTTATCGACAGTTCGGACCCCGGGGGAGCAGTACTTC.

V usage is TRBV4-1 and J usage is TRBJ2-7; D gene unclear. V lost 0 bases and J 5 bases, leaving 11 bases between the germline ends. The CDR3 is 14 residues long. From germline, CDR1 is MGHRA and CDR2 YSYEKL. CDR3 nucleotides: TGCGCCAGCAGCCAAGATCGCCCAGGCGACGAGCAGTACTTC. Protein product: CASSQDRPGDEQYF.

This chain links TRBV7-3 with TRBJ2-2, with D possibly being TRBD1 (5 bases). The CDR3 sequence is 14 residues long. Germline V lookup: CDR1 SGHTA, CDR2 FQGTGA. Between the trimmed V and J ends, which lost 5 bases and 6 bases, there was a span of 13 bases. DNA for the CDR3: TGTGCCAGCAGCACGCCAGGGCAGCCCGGGGAGCTGTTTTTT. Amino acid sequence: CASSTPGQPGELFF.

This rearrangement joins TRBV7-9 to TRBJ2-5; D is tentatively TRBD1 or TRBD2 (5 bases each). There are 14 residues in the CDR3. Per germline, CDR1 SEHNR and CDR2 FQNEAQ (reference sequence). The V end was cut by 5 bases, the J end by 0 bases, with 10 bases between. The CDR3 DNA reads TGTGCCAGCAGCCCGGGGCCGGACCAAGAGACCCAGTACTTC. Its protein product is CASSPGPDQETQYF.

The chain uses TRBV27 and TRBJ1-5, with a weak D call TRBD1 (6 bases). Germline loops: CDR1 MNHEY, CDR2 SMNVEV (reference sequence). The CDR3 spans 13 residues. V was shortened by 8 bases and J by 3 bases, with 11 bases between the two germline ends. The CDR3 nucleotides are TGTGCCAGCGGGGACATGTTCAATCAGCCCCAGCATTTT. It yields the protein CASGDMFNQPQHF.

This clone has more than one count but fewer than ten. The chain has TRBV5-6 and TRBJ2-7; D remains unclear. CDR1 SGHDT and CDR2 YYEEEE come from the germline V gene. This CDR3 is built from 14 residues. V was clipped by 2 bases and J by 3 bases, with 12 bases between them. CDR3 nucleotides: TGTGCCAGCAGCTTAGTCGCCAGCCACTACGAGCAGTACTTC. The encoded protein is CASSLVASHYEQYF.

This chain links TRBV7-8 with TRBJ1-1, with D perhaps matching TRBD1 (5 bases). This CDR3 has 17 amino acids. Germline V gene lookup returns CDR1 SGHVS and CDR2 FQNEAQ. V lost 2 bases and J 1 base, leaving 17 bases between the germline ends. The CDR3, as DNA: TGTGCCAGCAGCTTATTGGGGCGCATGACAGAGAACACTGAAGCTTTCTTT. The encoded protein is CASSLLGRMTENTEAFF.

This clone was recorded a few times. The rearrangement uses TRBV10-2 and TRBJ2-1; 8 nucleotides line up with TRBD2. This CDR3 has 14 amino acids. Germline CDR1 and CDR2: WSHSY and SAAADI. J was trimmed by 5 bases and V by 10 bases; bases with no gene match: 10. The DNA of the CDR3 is TGCGCCACCCTTTCTATAGCGGGAAACAATGAGCAGTTCTTC. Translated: CATLSIAGNNEQFF.

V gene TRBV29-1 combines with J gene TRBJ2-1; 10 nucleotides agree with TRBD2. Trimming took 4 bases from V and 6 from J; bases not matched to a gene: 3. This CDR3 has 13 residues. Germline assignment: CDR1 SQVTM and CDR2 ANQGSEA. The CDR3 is CSVVAGGVNEQFF. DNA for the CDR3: TGCAGCGTTGTAGCGGGAGGTGTCAATGAGCAGTTCTTC.

The CDR3 here is CASTETHFGAEAFF. Written as DNA, the CDR3 is TGTGCCAGCACCGAGACCCACTTTGGTGCTGAAGCTTTCTTT. The rearrangement uses TRBV27 and TRBJ1-1; D not resolved. The V end was cut by 7 bases, the J end by 6 bases, with 18 bases between. Germline V gene lookup returns CDR1 MNHEY and CDR2 SMNVEV (reference sequence). CDR3 length equals 14 residues.

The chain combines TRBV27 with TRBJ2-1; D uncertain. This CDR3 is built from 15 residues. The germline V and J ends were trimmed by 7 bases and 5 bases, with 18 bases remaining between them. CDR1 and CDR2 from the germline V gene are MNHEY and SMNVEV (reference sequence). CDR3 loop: CASTSIWPSDNEQFF. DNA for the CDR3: TGTGCCAGCACGTCAATATGGCCTAGTGACAATGAGCAGTTCTTC.